This entry is about one TCR beta chain. The data were taken from a study of blood T cell repertoires in COVID-19. For the study at large: Sites in the United States, Italy and Spain provided acute and convalescent COVID-19 samples. T cells, B-cell-depleted T cells, or PBMCs provided the cDNA or gDNA that served as material.

How the authors handled the data: For nucleated cells, counts were estimated from reference gene primer amplification. The assay was immunoSEQ multiplex PCR, and TCRdb's table has in-frame clones only and misses some. Clone size and V and J calls were adopted from that table, with D and trimming inferred from the DNA. The sample gives about 190,000 clones, approximately 91% of which show up once; 1.1% is in the top ten. The germline V gene encodes CDR1 MDHEN and CDR2 SYDVKM. V shed 5 bases and J 1 base; nucleotides not matched to a gene: 4. This CDR3 is 15 amino acids long. The chain recombines TRBV28 with TRBJ2-3; the match to TRBD2 covers 9 bases. This receptor was identified in a man aged 30-40 years with acute or convalescent COVID-19. The sample taken for sequencing was peripheral blood. The CDR3 DNA is TGTGCCAGCAGTGCCCCTAGCGGGGGCACAGATACGCAGTATTTT. Amino acids: CASSAPSGGTDTQYF. Full variable domain (remainder filled in from reference TRBV28 and TRBJ2-3): DVKVTQSSRYLVKRTGEKVFLECVQDMDHENMFWYRQDPGLGLRLIYFSYDVKMKEKGDIPEGYSVSREKKERFSLILESASTNQTSMYLCASSAPSGGTDTQYFGPGTRLTVL.